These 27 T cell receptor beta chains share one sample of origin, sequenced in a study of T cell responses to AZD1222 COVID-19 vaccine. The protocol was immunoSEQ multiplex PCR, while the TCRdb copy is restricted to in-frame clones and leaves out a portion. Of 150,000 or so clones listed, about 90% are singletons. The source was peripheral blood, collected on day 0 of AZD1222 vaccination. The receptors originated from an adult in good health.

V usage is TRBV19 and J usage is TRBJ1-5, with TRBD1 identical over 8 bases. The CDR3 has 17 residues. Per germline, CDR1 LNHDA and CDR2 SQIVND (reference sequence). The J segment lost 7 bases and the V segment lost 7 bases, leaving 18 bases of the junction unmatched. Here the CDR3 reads CASTPERTGWRIQPQHF. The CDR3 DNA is TGTGCCAGTACCCCCGAGCGGACAGGGTGGCGGATACAGCCCCAGCATTTT.

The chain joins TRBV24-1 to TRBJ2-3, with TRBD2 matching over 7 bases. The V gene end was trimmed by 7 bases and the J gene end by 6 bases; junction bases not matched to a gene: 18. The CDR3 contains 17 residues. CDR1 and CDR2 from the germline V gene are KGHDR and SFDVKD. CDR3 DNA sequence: TGTGCCACCAGGGGAAAGGAGACAGCGGGAAGGAGCGATACGCAGTATTTT. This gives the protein CATRGKETAGRSDTQYF.

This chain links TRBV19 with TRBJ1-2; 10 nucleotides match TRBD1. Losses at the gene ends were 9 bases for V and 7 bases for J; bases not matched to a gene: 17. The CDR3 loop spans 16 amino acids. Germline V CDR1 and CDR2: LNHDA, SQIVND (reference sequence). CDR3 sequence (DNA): TGTGCCAGCAGGGTTTTGCCGGGACAGGGGATGGGTGGCTACACCTTC. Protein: CASRVLPGQGMGGYTF.

CDR3 region: CASSPGTGLHQPQHF. In nucleotides, the CDR3 is TGTGCCAGCAGCCCAGGGACAGGGCTGCATCAGCCCCAGCATTTT. V usage is TRBV6-5 and J usage is TRBJ1-5; 9 nucleotides line up with TRBD1. This CDR3 has 15 residues. V was clipped by 6 bases and J by 5 bases; unmatched bases: 8. Germline V gene sequence: CDR1 MNHEY, CDR2 SVGAGI.

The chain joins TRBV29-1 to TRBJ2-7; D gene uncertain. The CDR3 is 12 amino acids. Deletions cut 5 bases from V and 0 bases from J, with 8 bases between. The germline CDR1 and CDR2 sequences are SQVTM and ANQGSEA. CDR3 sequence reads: CSVSSSSYEQYF. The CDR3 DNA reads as TGCAGCGTTTCCTCTAGCTCCTACGAGCAGTACTTC.

DNA of the CDR3: TGTGCCAGCAGCGTAGGGAGGAACACTGAAGCTTTCTTT. This sequence encodes CASSVGRNTEAFF. J is TRBJ1-1 and V is TRBV9; no clear D. Trimming removed 0 bases from V and 1 base from J, with 4 bases in between. The CDR3 length is 13 residues. From germline, CDR1 is SGDLS and CDR2 YYNGEE.

In DNA form, the CDR3 reads TGTGCCAGCAGGACATGGGGGGGCATGGCTTTCTTT. Translated, it gives CASRTWGGMAFF. The chain links TRBV7-2 to TRBJ1-1; possible D gene TRBD1, 6 bases. Germline CDR1 SGHTA, CDR2 FQGNSA. Trimming stripped 6 bases from V and 11 bases from J, with 16 bases between. This CDR3 spans 12 amino acids. The variable domain in full, with the rest retrieved from reference TRBV7-2 and TRBJ1-1, is GAGVSQSPSNKVTEKGKDVELRCDPISGHTALYWYRQSLGQGLEFLIYFQGNSAPDKSGLPSDRFSAERTGGSVSTLTIQRTQQEDSAVYLCASRTWGGMAFFGQGTRLTVV.

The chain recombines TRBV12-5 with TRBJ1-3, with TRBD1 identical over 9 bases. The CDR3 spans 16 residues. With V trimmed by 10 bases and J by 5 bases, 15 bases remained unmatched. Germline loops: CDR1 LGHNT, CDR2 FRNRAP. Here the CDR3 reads CAKLHPQGARRNTIYF. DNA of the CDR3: TGTGCTAAATTACACCCACAGGGGGCAAGGAGAAACACCATATATTTT.

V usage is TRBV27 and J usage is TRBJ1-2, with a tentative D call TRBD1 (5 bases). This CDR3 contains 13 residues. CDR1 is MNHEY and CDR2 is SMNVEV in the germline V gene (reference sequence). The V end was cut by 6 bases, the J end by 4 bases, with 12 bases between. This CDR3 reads CASRPGTGYGYTF. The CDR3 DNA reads TGTGCCAGCAGACCTGGGACGGGCTATGGCTACACCTTC.

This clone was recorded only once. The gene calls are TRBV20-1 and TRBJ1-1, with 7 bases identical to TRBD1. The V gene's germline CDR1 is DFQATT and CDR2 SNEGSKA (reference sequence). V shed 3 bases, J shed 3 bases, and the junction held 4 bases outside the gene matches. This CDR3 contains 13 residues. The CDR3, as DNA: TGCAGTGCTAGTCCACAGGGGCACACTGAAGCTTTCTTT. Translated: CSASPQGHTEAFF.

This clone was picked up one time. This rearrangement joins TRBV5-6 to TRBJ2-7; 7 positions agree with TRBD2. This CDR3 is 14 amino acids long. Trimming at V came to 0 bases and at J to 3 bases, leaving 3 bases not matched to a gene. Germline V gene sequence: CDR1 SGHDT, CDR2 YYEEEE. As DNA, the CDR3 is TGTGCCAGCAGCTTGGGGCTAGCGGACTACGAGCAGTACTTC. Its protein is CASSLGLADYEQYF.

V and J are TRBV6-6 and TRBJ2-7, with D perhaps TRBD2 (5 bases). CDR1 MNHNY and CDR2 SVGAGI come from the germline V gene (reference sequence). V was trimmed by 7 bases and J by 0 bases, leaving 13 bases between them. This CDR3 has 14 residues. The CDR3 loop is CASKRWETSYEQYF. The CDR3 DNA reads TGTGCCAGCAAGCGTTGGGAGACCTCCTACGAGCAGTACTTC.

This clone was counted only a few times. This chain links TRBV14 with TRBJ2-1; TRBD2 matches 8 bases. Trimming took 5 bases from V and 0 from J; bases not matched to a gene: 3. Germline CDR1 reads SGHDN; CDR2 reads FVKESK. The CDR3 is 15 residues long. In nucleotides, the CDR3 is TGTGCCAGCAGCGGTACTAGCGGCTCCTACAATGAGCAGTTCTTC. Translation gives CASSGTSGSYNEQFF.

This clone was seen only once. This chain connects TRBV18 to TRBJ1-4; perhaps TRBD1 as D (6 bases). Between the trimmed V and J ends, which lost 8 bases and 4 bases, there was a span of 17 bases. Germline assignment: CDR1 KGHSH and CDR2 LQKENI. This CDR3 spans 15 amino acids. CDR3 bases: TGTGCCAGCAGCCCCCGGGACACTCTTAATGAAAAACTGTTTTTT. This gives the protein CASSPRDTLNEKLFF.

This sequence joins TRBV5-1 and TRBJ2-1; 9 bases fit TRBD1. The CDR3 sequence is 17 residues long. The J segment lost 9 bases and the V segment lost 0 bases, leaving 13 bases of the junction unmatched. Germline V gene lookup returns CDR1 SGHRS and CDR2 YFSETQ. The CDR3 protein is CASSLAPGQGSSGEQFF. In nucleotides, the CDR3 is TGCGCCAGCAGCTTGGCCCCTGGACAGGGGTCTTCGGGTGAGCAGTTCTTC.

The CDR3 bases are TGTGCCAGTAGTATAGATCTTGCGGGGGGGACCAGCTCCTACAATGAGCAGTTCTTC. This codes for CASSIDLAGGTSSYNEQFF. The rearrangement uses TRBV19 and TRBJ2-1; TRBD2 matches 9 bases. The V segment lost 0 bases and the J segment 0 bases; nucleotides outside the gene matches: 9. The germline V gene has CDR1 LNHDA and CDR2 SQIVND (reference sequence). This CDR3 region has 19 residues.

In DNA, the CDR3 is TGTGCCAGCAGCCCAGGCGAACAGTCCTATTCCTACGAGCAGTACTTC. As protein: CASSPGEQSYSYEQYF. The chain combines TRBV14 with TRBJ2-7; D is ambiguous. The V end lost 4 bases, the J end lost 1 base, and 17 bases lay between the germline ends. The CDR3 length is 16 residues. Germline V gives CDR1 SGHDN, CDR2 FVKESK.

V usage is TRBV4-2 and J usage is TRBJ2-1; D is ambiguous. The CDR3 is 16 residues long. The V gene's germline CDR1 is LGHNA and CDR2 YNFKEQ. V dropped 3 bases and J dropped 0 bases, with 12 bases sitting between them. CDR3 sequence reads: CASSHRSRSSYNEQFF. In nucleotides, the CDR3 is TGTGCCAGCAGCCACCGTAGCAGGAGCTCCTACAATGAGCAGTTCTTC.

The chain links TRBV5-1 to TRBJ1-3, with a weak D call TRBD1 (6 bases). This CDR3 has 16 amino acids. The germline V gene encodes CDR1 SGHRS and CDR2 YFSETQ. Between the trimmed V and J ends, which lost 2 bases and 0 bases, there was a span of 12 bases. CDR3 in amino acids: CASSFLTGLSGNTIYF. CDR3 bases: TGCGCCAGCAGCTTCCTCACAGGGCTCTCTGGAAACACCATATATTTT.

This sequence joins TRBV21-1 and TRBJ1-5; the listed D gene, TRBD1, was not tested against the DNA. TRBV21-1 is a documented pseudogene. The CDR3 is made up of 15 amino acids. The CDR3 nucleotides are TGTGCCAGCAGCAAGTCGACAGGGTTTCGTCAGCCCCAGCATTTT. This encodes CASSKSTGFRQPQHF.

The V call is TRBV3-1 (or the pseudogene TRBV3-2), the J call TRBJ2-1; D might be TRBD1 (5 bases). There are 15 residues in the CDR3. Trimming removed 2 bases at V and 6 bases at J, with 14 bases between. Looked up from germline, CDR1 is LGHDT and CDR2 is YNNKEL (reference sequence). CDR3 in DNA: TGTGCCAGCAGCCAAAGGTTCCGCAGGGTCAATGAGCAGTTCTTC. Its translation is CASSQRFRRVNEQFF.

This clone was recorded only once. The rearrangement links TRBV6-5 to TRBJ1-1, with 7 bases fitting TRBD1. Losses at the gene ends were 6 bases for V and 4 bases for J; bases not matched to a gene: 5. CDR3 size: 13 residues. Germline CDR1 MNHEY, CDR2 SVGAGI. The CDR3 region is CASSAGGTTEAFF. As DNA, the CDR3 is TGTGCCAGCAGCGCAGGGGGTACCACTGAAGCTTTCTTT.

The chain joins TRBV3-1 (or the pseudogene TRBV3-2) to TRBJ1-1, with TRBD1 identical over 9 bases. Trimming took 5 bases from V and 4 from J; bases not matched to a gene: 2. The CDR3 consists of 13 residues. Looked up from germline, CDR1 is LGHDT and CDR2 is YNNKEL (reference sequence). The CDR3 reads CASSAQGATEAFF. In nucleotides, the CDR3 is TGTGCCAGCAGCGCACAGGGGGCCACTGAAGCTTTCTTT.

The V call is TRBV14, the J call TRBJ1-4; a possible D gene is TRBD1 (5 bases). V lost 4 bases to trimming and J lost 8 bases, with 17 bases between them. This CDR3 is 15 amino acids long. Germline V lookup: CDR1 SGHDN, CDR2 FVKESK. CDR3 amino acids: CASSPFSAGREKLFF. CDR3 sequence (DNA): TGTGCCAGCAGCCCGTTTTCTGCGGGGCGGGAAAAACTGTTTTTT.

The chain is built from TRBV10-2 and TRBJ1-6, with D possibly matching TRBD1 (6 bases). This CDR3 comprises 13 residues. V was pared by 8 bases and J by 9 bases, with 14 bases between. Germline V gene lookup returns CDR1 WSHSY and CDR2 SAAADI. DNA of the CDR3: TGCGCCAGCGGAACAGGGATCACTTCACCCCTCCACTTT. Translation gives CASGTGITSPLHF.

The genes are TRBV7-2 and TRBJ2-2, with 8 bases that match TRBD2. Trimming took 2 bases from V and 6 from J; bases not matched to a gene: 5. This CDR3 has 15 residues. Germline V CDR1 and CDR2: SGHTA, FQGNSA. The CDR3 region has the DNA TGTGCCAGCAGCTTAAAGGCGGGAGGACCCGGGGAGCTGTTTTTT. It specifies CASSLKAGGPGELFF.

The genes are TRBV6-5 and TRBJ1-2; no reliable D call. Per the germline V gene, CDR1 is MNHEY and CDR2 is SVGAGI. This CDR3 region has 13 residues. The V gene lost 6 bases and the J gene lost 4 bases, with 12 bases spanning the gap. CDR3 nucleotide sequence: TGTGCCAGCAGGGAGACGGATACCTATGGCTACACCTTC. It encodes CASRETDTYGYTF.